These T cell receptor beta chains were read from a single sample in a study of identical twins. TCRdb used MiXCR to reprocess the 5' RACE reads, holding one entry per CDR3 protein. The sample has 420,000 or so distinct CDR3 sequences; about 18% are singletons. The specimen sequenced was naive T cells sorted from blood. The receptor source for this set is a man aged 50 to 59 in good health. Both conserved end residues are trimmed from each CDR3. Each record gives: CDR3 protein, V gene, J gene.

cdr3_aa: ASSVNRGKNIQY
v_call: TRBV9
j_call: TRBJ2-4

cdr3_aa: ATSRKRDSYEQY
v_call: TRBV15
j_call: TRBJ2-7

cdr3_aa: ASSQGSSGELF
v_call: TRBV3-1
j_call: TRBJ2-2

cdr3_aa: ASSSRGGPTGELF
v_call: TRBV28
j_call: TRBJ2-2

cdr3_aa: ASSHSIGSYEQY
v_call: TRBV4-2
j_call: TRBJ2-7

cdr3_aa: AIRQTGGYEQY
v_call: TRBV10-3
j_call: TRBJ2-7

cdr3_aa: NVKGRLSGNTIY
v_call: TRBV29-1
j_call: TRBJ1-3

cdr3_aa: ATSDPPRGAYNEQF
v_call: TRBV24-1
j_call: TRBJ2-1

cdr3_aa: SVEERAGGYEQF
v_call: TRBV29-1
j_call: TRBJ2-1

cdr3_aa: ASGEASGAYNEQF
v_call: TRBV5-1
j_call: TRBJ2-1

cdr3_aa: SARVTGRKNQPQH
v_call: TRBV20-1
j_call: TRBJ1-5

cdr3_aa: ASSWSGRETEQF
v_call: TRBV5-6
j_call: TRBJ2-1

cdr3_aa: ASSLFSEWPYEQY
v_call: TRBV12-3/TRBV12-4
j_call: TRBJ2-7

cdr3_aa: ATSRDLPPIGGTSTDTQY
v_call: TRBV15
j_call: TRBJ2-3

cdr3_aa: ASRTEMNTEAF
v_call: TRBV19
j_call: TRBJ1-1

cdr3_aa: AWSGPSSGANVLT
v_call: TRBV30
j_call: TRBJ2-6

cdr3_aa: ASSKEGPNDTQY
v_call: TRBV21-1
j_call: TRBJ2-3

cdr3_aa: ASSQGGPYTGELF
v_call: TRBV4-3
j_call: TRBJ2-2